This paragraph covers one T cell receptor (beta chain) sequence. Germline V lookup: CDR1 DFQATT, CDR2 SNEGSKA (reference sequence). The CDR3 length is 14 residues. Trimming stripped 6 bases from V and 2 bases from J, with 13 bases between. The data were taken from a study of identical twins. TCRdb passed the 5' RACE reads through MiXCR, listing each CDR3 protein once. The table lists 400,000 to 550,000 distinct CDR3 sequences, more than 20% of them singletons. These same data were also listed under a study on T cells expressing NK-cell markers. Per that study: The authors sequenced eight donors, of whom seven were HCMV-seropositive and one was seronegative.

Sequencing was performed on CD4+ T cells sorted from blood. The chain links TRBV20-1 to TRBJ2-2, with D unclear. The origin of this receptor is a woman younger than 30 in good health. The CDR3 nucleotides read TGCAGTGCCCAGCTGACGGATAACACCGGGGAGCTGTTTTTT. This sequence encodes CSAQLTDNTGELFF.